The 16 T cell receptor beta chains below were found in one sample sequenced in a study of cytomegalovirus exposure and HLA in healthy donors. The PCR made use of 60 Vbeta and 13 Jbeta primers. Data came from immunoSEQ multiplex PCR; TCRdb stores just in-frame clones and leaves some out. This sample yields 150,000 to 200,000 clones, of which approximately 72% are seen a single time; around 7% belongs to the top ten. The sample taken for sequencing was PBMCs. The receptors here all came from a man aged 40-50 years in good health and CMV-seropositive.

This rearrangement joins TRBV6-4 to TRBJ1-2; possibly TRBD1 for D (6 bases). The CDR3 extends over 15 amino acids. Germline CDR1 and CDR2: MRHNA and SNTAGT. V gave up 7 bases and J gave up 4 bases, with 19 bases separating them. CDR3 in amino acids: CASTATAGAGYGYTF. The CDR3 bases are TGTGCCAGCACCGCCACCGCGGGGGCTGGCTATGGCTACACCTTC.

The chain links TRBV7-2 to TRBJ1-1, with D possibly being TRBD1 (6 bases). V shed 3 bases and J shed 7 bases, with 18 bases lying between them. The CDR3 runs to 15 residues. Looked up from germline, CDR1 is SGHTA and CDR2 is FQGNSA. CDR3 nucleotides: TGTGCCAGCAGCTTGGAAAGGACAGCTCTGCATGAAGCTTTCTTT. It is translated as CASSLERTALHEAFF.

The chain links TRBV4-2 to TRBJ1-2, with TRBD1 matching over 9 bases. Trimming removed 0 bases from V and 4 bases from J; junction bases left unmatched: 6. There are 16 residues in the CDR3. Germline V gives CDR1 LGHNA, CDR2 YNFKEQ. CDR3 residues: CASSQDQGQGPYGYTF. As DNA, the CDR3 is TGTGCCAGCAGCCAAGACCAGGGACAGGGTCCCTATGGCTACACCTTC.

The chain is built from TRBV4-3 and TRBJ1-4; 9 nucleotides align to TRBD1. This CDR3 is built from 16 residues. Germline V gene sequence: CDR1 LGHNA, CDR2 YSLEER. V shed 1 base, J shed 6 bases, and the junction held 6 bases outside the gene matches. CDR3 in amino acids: CASSQVLRTGDEKLFF. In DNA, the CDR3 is TGCGCCAGCAGCCAAGTGTTGAGGACAGGGGATGAAAAACTGTTTTTT.

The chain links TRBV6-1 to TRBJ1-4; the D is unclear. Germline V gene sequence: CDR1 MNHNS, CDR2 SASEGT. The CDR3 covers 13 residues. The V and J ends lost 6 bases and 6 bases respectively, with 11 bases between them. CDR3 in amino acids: CASRGAVYEKLFF. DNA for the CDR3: TGTGCCAGCAGAGGAGCAGTTTATGAAAAACTGTTTTTT.

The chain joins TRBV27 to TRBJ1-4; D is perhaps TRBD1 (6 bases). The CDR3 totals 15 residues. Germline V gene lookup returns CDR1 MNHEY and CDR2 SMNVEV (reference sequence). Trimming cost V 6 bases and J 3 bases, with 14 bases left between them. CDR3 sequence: CASSRLGAPNEKLFF. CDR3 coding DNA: TGTGCCAGCAGCCGTCTGGGGGCCCCTAATGAAAAACTGTTTTTT.

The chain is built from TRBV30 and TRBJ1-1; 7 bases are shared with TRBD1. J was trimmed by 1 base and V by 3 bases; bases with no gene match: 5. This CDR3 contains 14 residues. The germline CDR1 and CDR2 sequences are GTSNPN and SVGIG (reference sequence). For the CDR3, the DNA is TGTGCCTGGAGCGGGGGACAGCAGAACACTGAAGCTTTCTTT. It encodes CAWSGGQQNTEAFF.

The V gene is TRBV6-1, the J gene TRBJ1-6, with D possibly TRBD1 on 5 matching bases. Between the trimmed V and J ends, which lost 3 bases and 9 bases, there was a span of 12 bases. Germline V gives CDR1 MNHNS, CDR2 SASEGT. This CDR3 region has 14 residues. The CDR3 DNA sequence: TGTGCCAGCAGTGACCGGCAGGGTAGTTCACCCCTCCACTTT. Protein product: CASSDRQGSSPLHF.

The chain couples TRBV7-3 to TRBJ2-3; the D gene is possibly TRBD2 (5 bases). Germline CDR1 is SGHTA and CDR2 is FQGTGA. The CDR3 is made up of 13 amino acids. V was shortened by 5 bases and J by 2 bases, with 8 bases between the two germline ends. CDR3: CASSLGLTDTQYF. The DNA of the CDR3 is TGTGCCAGCAGCCTAGGACTCACAGATACGCAGTATTTT. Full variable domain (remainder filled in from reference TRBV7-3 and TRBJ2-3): GAGVSQTPSNKVTEKGKYVELRCDPISGHTALYWYRQSLGQGPEFLIYFQGTGAADDSGLPNDRFFAVRPEGSVSTLKIQRTERGDSAVYLCASSLGLTDTQYFGPGTRLTVL.

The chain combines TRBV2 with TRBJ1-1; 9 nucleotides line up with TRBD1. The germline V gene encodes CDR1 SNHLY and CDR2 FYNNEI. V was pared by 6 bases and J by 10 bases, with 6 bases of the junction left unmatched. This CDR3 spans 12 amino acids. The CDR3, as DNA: TGTGCCAGCAGAAGCGACAGGGGGGCAGCTTTCTTT. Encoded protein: CASRSDRGAAFF. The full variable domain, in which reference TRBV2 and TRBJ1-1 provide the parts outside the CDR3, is EPEVTQTPSHQVTQMGQEVILRCVPISNHLYFYWYRQILGQKVEFLVSFYNNEISEKSEIFDDQFSVERPDGSNFTLKIRSTKLEDSAMYFCASRSDRGAAFFGQGTRLTVV.

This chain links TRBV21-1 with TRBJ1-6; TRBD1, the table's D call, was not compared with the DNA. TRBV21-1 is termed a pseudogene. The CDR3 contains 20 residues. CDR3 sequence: CASSKIKPLGRTEQNSPLHF. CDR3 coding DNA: TGTGCCAGCAGCAAAATAAAGCCCCTTGGGCGGACAGAGCAAAATTCACCCCTCCACTTT.

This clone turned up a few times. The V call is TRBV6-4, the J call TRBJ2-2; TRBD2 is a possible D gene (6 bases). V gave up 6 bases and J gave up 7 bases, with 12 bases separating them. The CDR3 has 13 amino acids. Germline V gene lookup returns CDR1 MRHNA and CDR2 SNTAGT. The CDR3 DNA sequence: TGTGCCAGCAGCGGAGGGGAAGGCGGGGAGCTGTTTTTT. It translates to CASSGGEGGELFF.

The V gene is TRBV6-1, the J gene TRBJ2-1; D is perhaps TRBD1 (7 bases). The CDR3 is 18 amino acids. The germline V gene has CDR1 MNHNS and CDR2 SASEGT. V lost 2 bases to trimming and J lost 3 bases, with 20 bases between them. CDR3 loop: CASSEWLGLPGGYNEQFF. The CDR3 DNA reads TGTGCCAGCAGTGAATGGTTGGGACTTCCAGGGGGCTACAATGAGCAGTTCTTC.

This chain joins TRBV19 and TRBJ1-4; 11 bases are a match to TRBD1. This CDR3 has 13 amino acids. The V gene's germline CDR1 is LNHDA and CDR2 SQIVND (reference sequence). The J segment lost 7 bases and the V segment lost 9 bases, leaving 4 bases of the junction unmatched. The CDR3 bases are TGTGCCAGCCTGGACAGGGGGCGTGAAAAACTGTTTTTT. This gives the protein CASLDRGREKLFF.

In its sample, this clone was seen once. The CDR3 DNA sequence: TGTGCCAGTAGTACCGACAGGTATAGCAATCAGCCCCAGCATTTT. Its translation is CASSTDRYSNQPQHF. V usage is TRBV19 and J usage is TRBJ1-5; D is possibly TRBD1 (6 bases). The CDR3 sequence is 15 residues long. Trimming took off 4 bases at V and 0 bases at J, with 10 bases between the two ends. CDR1 is LNHDA and CDR2 is SQIVND in the germline V gene (reference sequence). Based on the CDR3 plus reference TRBV19 and TRBJ1-5, the full variable domain is DGGITQSPKYLFRKEGQNVTLSCEQNLNHDAMYWYRQDPGQGLRLIYYSQIVNDFQKGDIAEGYSVSREKKESFPLTVTSAQKNPTAFYLCASSTDRYSNQPQHFGDGTRLSIL.

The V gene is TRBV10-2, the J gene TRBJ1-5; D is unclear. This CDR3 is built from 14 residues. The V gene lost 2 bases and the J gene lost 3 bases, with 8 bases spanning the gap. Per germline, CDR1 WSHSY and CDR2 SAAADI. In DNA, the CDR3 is TGCGCCAGCAGTGAGAGCGGATACAATCAGCCCCAGCATTTT. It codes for CASSESGYNQPQHF.